The clone carrying this TCR beta chain is medium-sized within its sample. The antigen remains unidentified. Trimming removed 3 bases from V and 6 bases from J, with 18 bases in between. This CDR3 region has 16 residues. Germline V lookup: CDR1 MGHRA, CDR2 YSYEKL. This sample is part of a study of early stage breast cancer tumors. Study-wide context: Most invasive tumors, about 80% of the 16, were ER+/PR+/HER2-. Each sample averaged roughly 9.6-fold read coverage. Points from the study as a whole: Functional markers like CD4, CD8 and FOXP3 were missed in bulk sequencing.

Each sample had two DNA replicates, 0.5 to 0.65 ug blood or roughly 1.6 ug tissue. The repertoire was sequenced with immunoSEQ multiplex PCR; TCRdb's copy has only in-frame clones and lacks some. The sample has about 5,000 clones, 61% seen once. Sequenced sample: breast tumor tissue. The source is a person between 50 and 60 years old with breast cancer. V is TRBV4-1 and J is TRBJ2-4; D is perhaps TRBD2 (6 bases). The CDR3 DNA reads TGCGCCAGCAGCCAGGGACTTTCCCATCTTGGAAACATTCAGTACTTC. As protein: CASSQGLSHLGNIQYF.